These T cell receptor beta chains were read from a single sample in a study of T cell repertoires in aging, cancer and after chemotherapy. TCRdb re-derived calls from the multiplex PCR reads in MiXCR, one entry per CDR3 protein. The data contain under 15,000 distinct CDR3 sequences, approximately 21% of them singletons. Sequenced: blood. The receptor source for this set is a human donor in good health. The CDR3 runs from the conserved cysteine through the conserved F or W. D genes are given only for firm matches. For some rows the clone size is stated as once, few or many, or as a class when expanded; others skip it.

>TRBJ2-7|TRBD1|medium-sized|TRBV15
CATSRGDRGRDEQYF
TGTGCCACCAGCAGAGGGGACAGGGGTAGGGACGAGCAGTACTTC
>TRBJ2-7|TRBD1|medium-sized|TRBV5-4
CASSARGQGNYEQYF
TGTGCCAGCAGCGCTAGGGGACAGGGGAACTACGAGCAGTACTTC
>TRBJ1-2|NA|NA|TRBV18
CASSPPGSVRANYGYTF
TGTGCCAGCTCACCACCCGGGAGTGTGAGAGCTAACTATGGCTACACCTTC
>TRBJ1-2|NA|medium-sized|TRBV5-6
CASSLVGADGYTF
TGTGCCAGCAGCTTGGTAGGGGCAGATGGCTACACCTTC
>TRBJ1-3|NA|medium-sized|TRBV19
CASSIPTVTGNTIYF
TGTGCCAGTAGTATCCCGACAGTCACTGGAAACACCATATATTTT
>TRBJ2-5|TRBD1|medium-sized|TRBV7-6
CASSRTGWETQYF
TGTGCCAGCAGCCGGACAGGGTGGGAGACCCAGTACTTC
>TRBJ1-2|NA|many|TRBV7-9
CASSLMNYGYTF
TGTGCCAGCAGCTTAATGAACTATGGCTACACCTTC
>TRBJ2-3|NA|few|TRBV6-5
CASSYSTRGTDTQYF
TGTGCCAGCAGTTACTCGACCAGGGGCACAGATACGCAGTATTTT
>TRBJ2-6|TRBD1|medium-sized|TRBV20-1
CSARTGENSGANVLTF
TGCAGTGCTAGGACAGGGGAAAATTCAGGGGCCAACGTCCTGACTTTC
>TRBJ2-7|TRBD2|few|TRBV7-2
CASSGIAGAYEQYF
TGTGCCAGCAGTGGGATAGCGGGGGCCTACGAGCAGTACTTC
>TRBJ2-6|NA|medium-sized|TRBV19
CASSTRQGGKTGANVLTF
TGTGCCAGTAGCACCAGACAGGGAGGAAAGACTGGGGCCAACGTCCTGACTTTC
>TRBJ1-1|NA|few|TRBV15
CATSTGLGNTEAFF
TGTGCCACCAGCACGGGGTTGGGGAACACTGAAGCTTTCTTT
>TRBJ2-3|NA|many|TRBV6-1
CASRSGRKDTQYF
TGTGCCAGCAGGTCAGGGCGGAAAGATACGCAGTATTTT
>TRBJ1-3|NA|medium-sized|TRBV5-1
CASSGGGNGNTIYF
TGCGCCAGCAGTGGGGGGGGCAATGGAAACACCATATATTTT
>TRBJ1-2|NA|many|TRBV5-6
CASSPRDAARGYGYTF
TGTGCCAGCAGCCCCCGGGACGCAGCTAGAGGCTATGGCTACACCTTC
>TRBJ2-5|TRBD2|medium-sized|TRBV7-2
CASSSLGRRGGETQYF
TGTGCCAGCAGCTCTCTCGGTAGGAGGGGAGGGGAGACCCAGTACTTC
>TRBJ1-2|NA|NA|TRBV7-9
CASSLGQGSYGYTF
TGTGCCAGCAGCTTAGGGCAGGGGAGCTATGGCTACACCTTC
>TRBJ1-1|NA|NA|TRBV11-2
CASSLALLAFF
TGTGCCAGCAGCTTAGCGTTGTTGGCTTTCTTT
>TRBJ1-1|NA|NA|TRBV20-1
CSARDRGLNTEAFF
TGCAGTGCTAGAGATAGGGGTTTGAACACTGAAGCTTTCTTT
>TRBJ2-2|NA|NA|TRBV5-1
CASSPDRRVNTGELFF
TGCGCCAGCAGCCCGGACAGAAGAGTGAACACCGGGGAGCTGTTTTTT
>TRBJ2-7|NA|NA|TRBV4-3
CASSRSVLGSRDEQYF
TGCGCCAGCAGCCGGTCGGTTTTGGGTAGTCGGGACGAGCAGTACTTC
>TRBJ2-1|TRBD2|medium-sized|TRBV19
CASSITSGGSGQFF
TGTGCCAGTAGTATAACTAGCGGGGGGTCAGGGCAGTTCTTC
>TRBJ2-5|NA|few|TRBV7-2
CASSLPPGGPPGTQYF
TGTGCCAGCAGCTTACCACCTGGGGGACCCCCGGGGACCCAGTACTTC
>TRBJ1-4|NA|medium-sized|TRBV19
CASSGHLKNEKLFF
TGTGCCAGTTCCGGACACCTAAAGAATGAAAAACTGTTTTTT
>TRBJ2-7|TRBD1|NA|TRBV18
CASSKGQGLLSYEQYF
TGTGCCAGCTCAAAGGGACAGGGGCTTCTTTCCTACGAGCAGTACTTC
>TRBJ1-2|TRBD1|medium-sized|TRBV7-2
CASSPPRGQGSGYTF
TGTGCCAGCAGCCCGCCCCGCGGACAGGGGTCTGGCTACACCTTC
>TRBJ2-7|NA|medium-sized|TRBV27
CASSLLAGTAFEQYF
TGTGCCAGCAGTTTACTCGCCGGGACGGCCTTCGAGCAGTACTTC
>TRBJ2-3|NA|few|TRBV11-3
CASSLGGYTDTQYF
TGTGCCAGCAGCTTAGGCGGCTACACAGATACGCAGTATTTT
>TRBJ2-7|TRBD2|many|TRBV7-9
CASTWAGGSYEQYF
TGTGCCAGCACGTGGGCGGGGGGATCCTACGAGCAGTACTTC
>TRBJ2-1|TRBD1|NA|TRBV5-4
CASSSGTGGYNEQFF
TGTGCCAGCAGCTCGGGGACAGGGGGCTACAATGAGCAGTTCTTC
>TRBJ2-3|NA|few|TRBV7-9
CASSLGPRQYTDTQYF
TGTGCCAGCAGCTTAGGACCGCGACAGTACACAGATACGCAGTATTTT
>TRBJ2-2|TRBD1|few|TRBV5-1
CASSPPTGGGGELFF
TGCGCCAGCAGCCCCCCGACAGGGGGCGGCGGGGAGCTGTTTTTT
>TRBJ1-5|NA|few|TRBV10-3
CAISVTGANQPQHF
TGTGCCATCAGCGTGACAGGCGCCAATCAGCCCCAGCATTTT
>TRBJ2-5|NA|NA|TRBV19
CASSIPSGRQETQYF
TGTGCCAGTAGTATACCATCGGGACGGCAGGAGACCCAGTACTTC
>TRBJ1-1|TRBD1|medium-sized|TRBV19
CASSSNRGVRNTEAFF
TGTGCCAGTAGCAGTAACAGGGGAGTACGGAACACTGAAGCTTTCTTT
>TRBJ1-1|NA|many|TRBV5-4
CASSRPGARTEAFF
TGTGCCAGCAGCCGTCCGGGGGCGCGCACTGAAGCTTTCTTT
>TRBJ1-2|NA|NA|TRBV6-5
CASSLNRDGGYTF
TGTGCCAGCAGTCTAAACAGGGATGGGGGCTACACCTTC
>TRBJ1-4|NA|medium-sized|TRBV15
CATSRDGQGSEKLFF
TGTGCCACCAGCAGAGATGGGCAGGGGAGTGAAAAACTGTTTTTT
>TRBJ2-3|TRBD2|once|TRBV20-1
CSARDQAGVRTDTQYF
TGCAGTGCTAGAGACCAGGCGGGGGTAAGAACAGATACGCAGTATTTT
>TRBJ1-1|NA|medium-sized|TRBV15
CATSRGLTDSYTEAFF
TGTGCCACCAGCAGGGGATTGACAGATTCTTACACTGAAGCTTTCTTT
>TRBJ1-2|NA|medium-sized|TRBV5-4
CASSLAGKKGGYTF
TGTGCCAGCAGCTTGGCAGGTAAAAAGGGCGGCTACACCTTC
>TRBJ2-1|NA|few|TRBV18
CASSPTAVYNEQFF
TGTGCCAGCTCACCAACAGCAGTATACAATGAGCAGTTCTTC
>TRBJ1-2|NA|once|TRBV12-3/TRBV12-4
CASGPPFGYGYTF
TGTGCTAGTGGCCCGCCCTTTGGGTATGGCTACACCTTC
>TRBJ2-1|TRBD2|many|TRBV7-6
CASSLVPQRGDNEQFF
TGTGCCAGCAGCTTAGTACCCCAGCGGGGGGACAATGAGCAGTTCTTC
>TRBJ2-6|NA|NA|TRBV27
CASRMPTGNLLWLHLRF
NA